Listed below are T cell receptor beta chains from one sample, sequenced in a study of early T cells in non-severe SARS-CoV-2 infection. TCRdb fed the 5' RACE reads into MiXCR, producing one record per CDR3 protein. The sample yields about 83,000 distinct CDR3 sequences, about 14% seen once. Sequences were obtained from whole blood. All receptors come from an adult who was a healthcare worker with PCR-confirmed SARS-CoV-2 infection or an uninfected control (not recorded which). CDR3s leave out the opening cysteine and the closing phenylalanine or tryptophan. Fields, in order: J gene, V gene, CDR3 protein.

TRBJ1-5,TRBV12-3/TRBV12-4,ASSLVFGGQGRTNQPQH
TRBJ2-1,TRBV7-3,ASSPRRSSYNEQF
TRBJ2-5,TRBV11-2,ASSSQHQETQY
TRBJ1-5,TRBV6-1,ASSTLSARRINSNQPQH
TRBJ2-2,TRBV20-1,SARPGVRGTGELF
TRBJ2-1,TRBV30,ASQRAGRNNEQF
TRBJ2-7,TRBV7-8,ASSVGLFASEQY
TRBJ2-2,TRBV5-1,ASATTGRWVTGELF
TRBJ2-7,TRBV7-9,ASGAQASYEQY
TRBJ2-1,TRBV12-3/TRBV12-4,ASSPERMVGNEQF
TRBJ2-7,TRBV7-9,ASSLVGSGYEQY
TRBJ1-1,TRBV6-2/TRBV6-3,ASSYSPPNTEAF
TRBJ2-3,TRBV5-1,ASSLDLGQQTSGAEVTDTQY
TRBJ2-7,TRBV6-5,ASSPSPPYEQY
TRBJ1-4,TRBV5-6,ASSLGTAGEKLF
TRBJ2-7,TRBV28,ASIPVGRPYEQY
TRBJ2-7,TRBV29-1,SVEVASGRPLGYEQY
TRBJ2-7,TRBV5-1,ASSLAGGTSGTSGSYEQY
TRBJ1-4,TRBV19,ASSPYGQGRGEKLF
TRBJ2-3,TRBV5-1,ASTPRDRSTDTQY
TRBJ2-7,TRBV29-1,SAPGTGHEQY
TRBJ1-2,TRBV7-2,ASSSYPHGYT
TRBJ2-7,TRBV6-6,ASSLTRTYEQY
TRBJ2-1,TRBV28,ASSPPTGTYNEQF
TRBJ2-1,TRBV12-3/TRBV12-4,ASSLPVSAGSSYNEQF
TRBJ2-5,TRBV12-3/TRBV12-4,ASSSELAGYGETQY
TRBJ1-2,TRBV29-1,SVSTSGDGYGYT
TRBJ2-3,TRBV11-2,ASRLASTDTQY
TRBJ2-3,TRBV6-4,ASSYELADTQY
TRBJ2-7,TRBV27,ASKTSGVLYEQY
TRBJ1-1,TRBV20-1,SARTGNTEAF
TRBJ2-5,TRBV18,ASSPNLLVETQY
TRBJ2-3,TRBV20-1,SASIAGGIADTQY
TRBJ2-5,TRBV20-1,SARVGTSKY
TRBJ1-2,TRBV2,ASRPLTGGIGYT
TRBJ2-5,TRBV2,ASLDSPRGETQY
TRBJ2-3,TRBV30,AWSVLEQSPQY
TRBJ2-1,TRBV29-1,SFPRGRLYNEQF
TRBJ2-1,TRBV11-3,ASSSPGSSYNEQF
TRBJ1-3,TRBV30,AWSEGIAGNTIY
TRBJ2-5,TRBV7-9,ASSRKEETQY
TRBJ2-1,TRBV20-1,SARGDSPYNEQF
TRBJ2-3,TRBV9,ASSVGAATDTQY
TRBJ2-1,TRBV29-1,SVAGRTTSVRNEQF
TRBJ2-3,TRBV20-1,SVAERDTQY
TRBJ2-3,TRBV2,ASSEEALAGSSTDTQY
TRBJ2-5,TRBV11-2,ASSPPLSDSPRETQY
TRBJ1-1,TRBV20-1,SARVQGYTEAF